A selection of T cell receptor beta chains follows, all from one sample in a study of shared clonotypes between healthy human individuals. The data were produced by immunoSEQ multiplex PCR, yet TCRdb's version contains in-frame clones alone and is incomplete. The sample holds 2 million to 2.5 million clones, roughly 94% seen once. What was sequenced was naive CD4+ T cells sorted from blood. The receptor source for this set is a man aged 18 to 30 in good health. Each CDR3 is given with its conserved first and last residue. D genes are given only for firm matches.

v_call: TRBV25-1
d_call: -
j_call: TRBJ2-7
cdr3_aa: CASSDGTIGAYEQYF
cdr3_nt: TGTGCCAGCAGTGACGGGACCATCGGGGCATACGAGCAGTACTTC

v_call: TRBV6-1
d_call: -
j_call: TRBJ2-3
cdr3_aa: CASSEQAMGNTQYF
cdr3_nt: TGTGCCAGCAGTGAACAAGCGATGGGGAATACGCAGTATTTT

v_call: TRBV4-2
d_call: TRBD2
j_call: TRBJ2-7
cdr3_aa: CASSQELAGPLSYEQYF
cdr3_nt: TGTGCCAGCAGCCAAGAACTAGCGGGGCCACTCTCCTACGAGCAGTACTTC

v_call: TRBV5-1
d_call: -
j_call: TRBJ1-6
cdr3_aa: CASSSDHNSPLHF
cdr3_nt: TGCGCCAGCAGCTCGGACCATAATTCACCCCTCCACTTT

v_call: TRBV5-1
d_call: TRBD2
j_call: TRBJ2-7
cdr3_aa: CASSGPRTSGTYEQYF
cdr3_nt: TGCGCCAGCAGCGGACCTAGGACTAGCGGCACCTACGAGCAGTACTTC

v_call: TRBV5-1
d_call: TRBD2
j_call: TRBJ2-7
cdr3_aa: CASSQTLAGVYEQYF
cdr3_nt: TGCGCCAGCAGCCAAACACTAGCGGGAGTTTACGAGCAGTACTTC

v_call: TRBV5-4
d_call: -
j_call: TRBJ1-2
cdr3_aa: CASTNRLDGYTF
cdr3_nt: TGTGCCAGCACTAATAGGCTCGATGGCTACACCTTC

v_call: TRBV9
d_call: -
j_call: TRBJ2-7
cdr3_aa: CASSVVSSSHEQYF
cdr3_nt: TGTGCCAGCAGCGTAGTAAGTTCCTCCCACGAGCAGTACTTC

v_call: TRBV4-1
d_call: TRBD2
j_call: TRBJ2-4
cdr3_aa: CASSLGLAGGLAKNIQYF
cdr3_nt: TGCGCCAGCAGCCTAGGACTAGCGGGAGGTCTAGCCAAAAACATTCAGTACTTC

v_call: TRBV10-3
d_call: -
j_call: TRBJ2-3
cdr3_aa: CATVERGTDTQYF
cdr3_nt: TGTGCCACCGTCGAGCGGGGCACAGATACGCAGTATTTT

v_call: TRBV7-9
d_call: -
j_call: TRBJ2-2
cdr3_aa: CASSLALLTGELFF
cdr3_nt: TGTGCCAGCAGCTTAGCACTCCTGACCGGGGAGCTGTTTTTT

v_call: TRBV11-3
d_call: TRBD1
j_call: TRBJ2-5
cdr3_aa: CASSLTSRQGAETQYF
cdr3_nt: TGTGCCAGCAGCTTAACCTCAAGACAGGGGGCGGAGACCCAGTACTTC

v_call: TRBV6-5
d_call: TRBD1
j_call: TRBJ1-4
cdr3_aa: CASSYGGDSGSGKLFF
cdr3_nt: TGTGCCAGCAGTTACGGGGGGGACAGCGGTTCCGGAAAACTGTTTTTT

v_call: TRBV5-8
d_call: -
j_call: TRBJ1-3
cdr3_aa: CASSPETRNTIYF
cdr3_nt: TGTGCCAGCAGCCCGGAGACGCGAAACACCATATATTTT

v_call: TRBV30
d_call: TRBD1
j_call: TRBJ1-2
cdr3_aa: CAWSEGQGIYGYTF
cdr3_nt: TGTGCCTGGAGTGAGGGACAGGGTATCTATGGCTACACCTTC

v_call: TRBV10-3
d_call: TRBD1
j_call: TRBJ2-1
cdr3_aa: CAIEGQGASSYNEQFF
cdr3_nt: TGTGCCATCGAGGGACAGGGGGCCTCGTCCTACAATGAGCAGTTCTTC

v_call: TRBV4-2
d_call: -
j_call: TRBJ1-6
cdr3_aa: CASSRGGGALHF
cdr3_nt: TGTGCCAGCAGCCGAGGGGGAGGGGCCCTCCACTTT

v_call: TRBV7-2
d_call: -
j_call: TRBJ1-1
cdr3_aa: CASSPGEGRKTEAFF
cdr3_nt: TGTGCCAGCAGCCCCGGGGAGGGAAGAAAGACTGAAGCTTTCTTT

v_call: TRBV11-2
d_call: -
j_call: TRBJ1-1
cdr3_aa: CASSDGGPNTEAFF
cdr3_nt: TGTGCCAGCAGCGATGGAGGGCCGAACACTGAAGCTTTCTTT

v_call: TRBV7-9
d_call: TRBD2
j_call: TRBJ2-1
cdr3_aa: CASSLVRTRGYYNEQFF
cdr3_nt: TGTGCCAGCAGCTTAGTAAGGACGCGGGGGTATTACAATGAGCAGTTCTTC

v_call: TRBV6-1
d_call: -
j_call: TRBJ2-2
cdr3_aa: CASSLGVGELFF
cdr3_nt: TGTGCCAGCAGTCTAGGGGTCGGGGAGCTGTTTTTT

v_call: TRBV19
d_call: -
j_call: TRBJ2-2
cdr3_aa: CASSIVRGDYTGELFF
cdr3_nt: TGTGCCAGTAGTATAGTCCGCGGGGACTACACCGGGGAGCTGTTTTTT

v_call: TRBV6-1
d_call: -
j_call: TRBJ2-5
cdr3_aa: CASRRVTETQYF
cdr3_nt: TGTGCCAGCAGACGGGTAACTGAGACCCAGTACTTC

v_call: TRBV5-1
d_call: -
j_call: TRBJ1-2
cdr3_aa: CASSLTAANYGYTF
cdr3_nt: TGCGCCAGCAGCTTGACAGCCGCCAACTATGGCTACACCTTC

v_call: TRBV6-6
d_call: -
j_call: TRBJ1-4
cdr3_aa: CASSLPGKLFF
cdr3_nt: TGTGCCAGCAGTTTACCCGGAAAACTGTTTTTT